Listed below are T cell receptor beta chains from one sample, sequenced in a study of PD-1 blockade in classical Hodgkin lymphoma. The assay was immunoSEQ multiplex PCR, and TCRdb's table has in-frame clones only and misses some. The sample records 29,000 or so clones, 89% being singletons. The sample was CD4+ T cells from blood. Receptor source: a human donor with classical Hodgkin lymphoma. Both conserved end residues are part of each CDR3. Fields, in order: J gene, V gene, clone size, D gene, CDR3 DNA, CDR3 protein. A D gene is named only where the DNA matches it firmly. Size values are once, few and many counts, or a class for expanded clones, and some rows have none.

j_call: TRBJ2-6; v_call: TRBV5-1; clone_size: NA; d_call: TRBD1; cdr3_nt: TGCGCCAGCAGCATAGGGGGCGCTGGGGCCAACGTCCTGACTTTC; cdr3_aa: CASSIGGAGANVLTF
j_call: TRBJ2-5; v_call: TRBV7-2; clone_size: NA; d_call: NA; cdr3_nt: TGTGCCAGCAGCAGTTACGGGGAGACCCAGTACTTC; cdr3_aa: CASSSYGETQYF
j_call: TRBJ2-1; v_call: TRBV7-3; clone_size: NA; d_call: NA; cdr3_nt: TGTGCCAGCAGCTTAAGGCCACTAGGAGGGCGTTACAATGAGCAGTTCTTC; cdr3_aa: CASSLRPLGGRYNEQFF
j_call: TRBJ1-2; v_call: TRBV5-1; clone_size: NA; d_call: NA; cdr3_nt: TGCGCCAGCAGCATAAACAGGGACGCTAACTATGGCTACACCTTC; cdr3_aa: CASSINRDANYGYTF
j_call: TRBJ2-1; v_call: TRBV28; clone_size: NA; d_call: TRBD2; cdr3_nt: TGTGCCAGCAGTTTGGGGTCTGCTAGCGGGAGAAACGAGCAGTTCTTC; cdr3_aa: CASSLGSASGRNEQFF
j_call: TRBJ1-1; v_call: TRBV19; clone_size: NA; d_call: NA; cdr3_nt: TGTGCCAGTAGTCCAACAGGGATGTCGACTGAAGCTTTCTTT; cdr3_aa: CASSPTGMSTEAFF
j_call: TRBJ2-7; v_call: TRBV5-1; clone_size: NA; d_call: TRBD1; cdr3_nt: TGCGCCAGCAGCTTGGCCCCAGGACAGGGGGCGACGGAGCAGTACTTC; cdr3_aa: CASSLAPGQGATEQYF
j_call: TRBJ2-1; v_call: TRBV7-7; clone_size: NA; d_call: TRBD2; cdr3_nt: TGTGCCAGCAGCTCCCGCACCCCCCATGGCGGGAGTTCCGATGAGCAGTTCTTC; cdr3_aa: CASSSRTPHGGSSDEQFF
j_call: TRBJ1-2; v_call: TRBV6-5; clone_size: NA; d_call: NA; cdr3_nt: TGTGCCAGCAGTTGGATGGGGGTTGGGTATGGCTACACCTTC; cdr3_aa: CASSWMGVGYGYTF
j_call: TRBJ1-1; v_call: TRBV28; clone_size: once; d_call: NA; cdr3_nt: TGTGCCAGCAGTCCCTATGGGGGGCGCACTGAAGCTTTCTTT; cdr3_aa: CASSPYGGRTEAFF
j_call: TRBJ2-1; v_call: TRBV10-1; clone_size: NA; d_call: TRBD2; cdr3_nt: TGCGCCAGCAGCGACGGACTTACTAGCGGGAGGCCGAGCTCCTACAATGAGCAGTTCTTC; cdr3_aa: CASSDGLTSGRPSSYNEQFF
j_call: TRBJ1-5; v_call: TRBV4-1; clone_size: NA; d_call: TRBD1; cdr3_nt: TGCGCCAGCAGCCAAGATAGGGGGCAGGGTGGCAATCAGCCCCAGCATTTT; cdr3_aa: CASSQDRGQGGNQPQHF
j_call: TRBJ1-4; v_call: TRBV6-5; clone_size: NA; d_call: NA; cdr3_nt: TGTGCCAGCGGTCGGCAAGGACGTGAAAAACTGTTTTTT; cdr3_aa: CASGRQGREKLFF
j_call: TRBJ2-5; v_call: TRBV5-1; clone_size: NA; d_call: TRBD1; cdr3_nt: TGCGCCAGCAGCTTGGGACAGGGGGCTGGAAAGACCCAGTACTTC; cdr3_aa: CASSLGQGAGKTQYF
j_call: TRBJ2-2; v_call: TRBV7-2; clone_size: NA; d_call: NA; cdr3_nt: TGTGCCAGCAGCTTAGCGACCCCTACGACCGGGGAGCTGTTTTTT; cdr3_aa: CASSLATPTTGELFF
j_call: TRBJ2-2; v_call: TRBV5-5; clone_size: NA; d_call: NA; cdr3_nt: TGTGCCAGCAGCTTTACCCAGGGGCCCGGGGAGCTGTTTTTT; cdr3_aa: CASSFTQGPGELFF
j_call: TRBJ1-2; v_call: TRBV7-2; clone_size: NA; d_call: TRBD1; cdr3_nt: TGTGCCAGCAGCTCGGACAGGGGGGTGTATGGCTACACCTTC; cdr3_aa: CASSSDRGVYGYTF
j_call: TRBJ1-5; v_call: TRBV5-8; clone_size: NA; d_call: TRBD1; cdr3_nt: TGTGCCAGCAGCCTAGGACAGGGATTCGCTCAGCCCCAGCATTTT; cdr3_aa: CASSLGQGFAQPQHF
j_call: TRBJ1-3; v_call: TRBV28; clone_size: NA; d_call: NA; cdr3_nt: TGTGCCAGCAGTTTAGCCTCCTTCTCTGGAAACACCATATATTTT; cdr3_aa: CASSLASFSGNTIYF
j_call: TRBJ2-7; v_call: TRBV6-5; clone_size: NA; d_call: TRBD1; cdr3_nt: TGTGCCAGCAGTTATGGCCCGGGACAGACCTACGAGCAGTACTTC; cdr3_aa: CASSYGPGQTYEQYF
j_call: TRBJ2-3; v_call: TRBV30; clone_size: NA; d_call: TRBD2; cdr3_nt: TGTGCCTGGAGTCCGGGACTAGCGGGAGGCACAGATACGCAGTATTTT; cdr3_aa: CAWSPGLAGGTDTQYF
j_call: TRBJ2-7; v_call: TRBV10-3; clone_size: NA; d_call: TRBD2; cdr3_nt: TGTGCCACGCGAGCGGGAGTGGAGGAGCAGTACTTC; cdr3_aa: CATRAGVEEQYF
j_call: TRBJ1-4; v_call: TRBV7-9; clone_size: NA; d_call: TRBD1; cdr3_nt: TGTGCCAGCAGCCCTGTAAACATAGACAGGGGAAAACTGTTTTTT; cdr3_aa: CASSPVNIDRGKLFF
j_call: TRBJ2-7; v_call: TRBV12-1; clone_size: once; d_call: NA; cdr3_nt: TGTGCCAGCACCCCCGCGTCCTACGAGCAGTACTTC; cdr3_aa: CASTPASYEQYF
j_call: TRBJ2-3; v_call: TRBV30; clone_size: once; d_call: NA; cdr3_nt: TGTGCCTGGAGTACAGGCAATACAGATACGCAGTATTTT; cdr3_aa: CAWSTGNTDTQYF
j_call: TRBJ1-4; v_call: TRBV7-9; clone_size: NA; d_call: NA; cdr3_nt: TGTGCCAGCAGCCGAGGCCCCGGGACGGCCATCAATGAAAAACTGTTTTTT; cdr3_aa: CASSRGPGTAINEKLFF
j_call: TRBJ2-5; v_call: TRBV7-6; clone_size: NA; d_call: NA; cdr3_nt: TGTGCCAGCAGCTTAAACGACCCCCAGACCCAGTACTTC; cdr3_aa: CASSLNDPQTQYF
j_call: TRBJ2-7; v_call: TRBV18; clone_size: NA; d_call: TRBD1; cdr3_nt: TGTGCCAGCTCACTCGGACAGGGGGCCTACGAGCAGTACTTC; cdr3_aa: CASSLGQGAYEQYF
j_call: TRBJ1-5; v_call: TRBV11-2; clone_size: NA; d_call: NA; cdr3_nt: TGTGCCAGCAGTTTAGTTAGTAATCAGCCCCAGCATTTT; cdr3_aa: CASSLVSNQPQHF
j_call: TRBJ2-6; v_call: TRBV5-1; clone_size: NA; d_call: NA; cdr3_nt: TGCGCCAGCAGCTTGGACGGGGCCTCTGGGGCCAACGTCCTGACTTTC; cdr3_aa: CASSLDGASGANVLTF
j_call: TRBJ1-5; v_call: TRBV5-8; clone_size: NA; d_call: NA; cdr3_nt: TGTGCCAGCAGCTTGCGGGGCCAGCCCCAGCATTTT; cdr3_aa: CASSLRGQPQHF
j_call: TRBJ1-2; v_call: TRBV18; clone_size: NA; d_call: TRBD1; cdr3_nt: TGTGCCAGCTCACCACCGACAGGGGGCCTCTATGGCTACACCTTC; cdr3_aa: CASSPPTGGLYGYTF
j_call: TRBJ2-5; v_call: TRBV7-2; clone_size: NA; d_call: TRBD2; cdr3_nt: TGTGCCAGCAGCTTTGGACTAGGGCAAGAGACCCAGTACTTC; cdr3_aa: CASSFGLGQETQYF
j_call: TRBJ2-2; v_call: TRBV5-1; clone_size: once; d_call: TRBD2; cdr3_nt: TGCGCCAGCAGCTGGAGCGGGAGGGCCACCGGGGAGCTGTTTTTT; cdr3_aa: CASSWSGRATGELFF
j_call: TRBJ1-4; v_call: TRBV27; clone_size: NA; d_call: NA; cdr3_nt: TGTGCCAGCAGTTCATGGGGCGCGGGTGGTGAAAAACTGTTTTTT; cdr3_aa: CASSSWGAGGEKLFF
j_call: TRBJ1-2; v_call: TRBV28; clone_size: once; d_call: NA; cdr3_nt: TGTGCCAGCAGTTTATCACGGGTAGGCTACACCTTC; cdr3_aa: CASSLSRVGYTF
j_call: TRBJ1-4; v_call: TRBV5-1; clone_size: NA; d_call: TRBD1; cdr3_nt: TGCGCCAGCAGGTGGGGACAGGCCCTAAATGAAAAACTGTTTTTT; cdr3_aa: CASRWGQALNEKLFF
j_call: TRBJ1-4; v_call: TRBV28; clone_size: NA; d_call: TRBD1; cdr3_nt: TGTGCCAGCAGTACACAGGGGAGGAGTGAAAAACTGTTTTTT; cdr3_aa: CASSTQGRSEKLFF
j_call: TRBJ2-5; v_call: TRBV7-2; clone_size: NA; d_call: TRBD1; cdr3_nt: TGTGCCAGCAATGACGAGGGGGCAATGAAAGAGACCCAGTACTTC; cdr3_aa: CASNDEGAMKETQYF
j_call: TRBJ2-7; v_call: TRBV18; clone_size: NA; d_call: TRBD1; cdr3_nt: TGTGCCAGCTCACCCACAGGGGGCTACTCCTACGAGCAGTACTTC; cdr3_aa: CASSPTGGYSYEQYF
j_call: TRBJ1-2; v_call: TRBV5-1; clone_size: NA; d_call: NA; cdr3_nt: TGCGCCAGCAGCTTGGGGCAAGCAGATTATGGCTACACCTTC; cdr3_aa: CASSLGQADYGYTF
j_call: TRBJ1-2; v_call: TRBV7-2; clone_size: NA; d_call: NA; cdr3_nt: TGTGCCAGCAGCTTAGCTGCGACAGACATCTATGGCTACACCTTC; cdr3_aa: CASSLAATDIYGYTF
j_call: TRBJ2-5; v_call: TRBV5-1; clone_size: NA; d_call: NA; cdr3_nt: TGCGCCAGCAGCCGTACCGCTCGCGGAGGCCAAGAGACCCAGTACTTC; cdr3_aa: CASSRTARGGQETQYF
j_call: TRBJ2-6; v_call: TRBV6-5; clone_size: once; d_call: NA; cdr3_nt: TGTGCCAGCAGTTACTCTTGGGGTTCCGGGGCCAACGTCCTGACTTTC; cdr3_aa: CASSYSWGSGANVLTF
j_call: TRBJ2-3; v_call: TRBV27; clone_size: NA; d_call: NA; cdr3_nt: TGTGCCAGCAGTTGGTCTAGCCCGACAGATACGCAGTATTTT; cdr3_aa: CASSWSSPTDTQYF
j_call: TRBJ2-1; v_call: TRBV30; clone_size: once; d_call: TRBD2; cdr3_nt: TGTGCCTGGACTGGACTAGCGGGAGCCGGTGAGCAGTTCTTC; cdr3_aa: CAWTGLAGAGEQFF
j_call: TRBJ1-5; v_call: TRBV29-1; clone_size: few; d_call: NA; cdr3_nt: TGCAGCGTTGTAACAGGGAATCAGCCCCAGCATTTT; cdr3_aa: CSVVTGNQPQHF
j_call: TRBJ2-5; v_call: TRBV5-4; clone_size: NA; d_call: NA; cdr3_nt: TGTGCCAGCAGCTACGCAGGGGGGCCCCAAGAGACCCAGTACTTC; cdr3_aa: CASSYAGGPQETQYF
j_call: TRBJ1-3; v_call: TRBV20-1; clone_size: NA; d_call: NA; cdr3_nt: TGCAGCGCCCCCCAGGGAAACACCATATATTTT; cdr3_aa: CSAPQGNTIYF
j_call: TRBJ2-7; v_call: TRBV28; clone_size: NA; d_call: NA; cdr3_nt: TGTGCCAGCAAAGACGACTCCTACGAGCAGTACTTC; cdr3_aa: CASKDDSYEQYF
j_call: TRBJ2-1; v_call: TRBV28; clone_size: NA; d_call: TRBD2; cdr3_nt: TGTGCCAGCAGTTCACCCTATAGCGGGAGTAAACATATCGATGAGCAGTTCTTC; cdr3_aa: CASSSPYSGSKHIDEQFF
j_call: TRBJ2-5; v_call: TRBV5-6; clone_size: NA; d_call: NA; cdr3_nt: TGTGCCAGCAGCTTGCGCCGCACTCGGGAGTACTTC; cdr3_aa: CASSLRRTREYF
j_call: TRBJ1-1; v_call: TRBV5-1; clone_size: NA; d_call: NA; cdr3_nt: TGCGCCAGCAGCTTGTTTGACTCGAACACTGAAGCTTTCTTT; cdr3_aa: CASSLFDSNTEAFF
j_call: TRBJ2-5; v_call: TRBV5-1; clone_size: NA; d_call: NA; cdr3_nt: TGCGCCAGCAGCTTAGGGGTGGCGGGAGAGACCCAGTACTTC; cdr3_aa: CASSLGVAGETQYF